These T cell receptor beta chains were read from a single sample in a study of blood T cell repertoires in COVID-19. Method: immunoSEQ multiplex PCR; TCRdb's copy keeps in-frame clones and lacks some. The sample holds hundreds of thousands of clones, about 80% seen once. Source material: peripheral blood. Source of these receptors: an elderly woman with acute or convalescent COVID-19. CDR3s include the opening cysteine and the closing phenylalanine or tryptophan. The D gene is left open where the match is weak. Where a row states a size, it is once, few, many or the class of an expanded clone; other rows omit it.

j_gene: TRBJ1-6
d_gene: .
abundance: .
len: 14
v_gene: TRBV19
CDR3aa: CASRKGQPNSPLHF
CDR3nt: TGTGCCAGTCGGAAAGGACAGCCGAATTCACCCCTCCACTTT

j_gene: TRBJ2-5
d_gene: TRBD1
abundance: .
len: 14
v_gene: TRBV7-2
CDR3aa: CASSSGTVQETQYF
CDR3nt: TGTGCCAGCAGCTCCGGGACAGTACAAGAGACCCAGTACTTC

j_gene: TRBJ2-7
d_gene: TRBD1
abundance: .
len: 15
v_gene: TRBV5-5
CDR3aa: CASSPYDRGLYEQYF
CDR3nt: TGTGCCAGCAGCCCTTATGACAGGGGGCTTTACGAGCAGTACTTC

j_gene: TRBJ1-5
d_gene: .
abundance: .
len: 15
v_gene: TRBV4-1
CDR3aa: CASSQERDKYQPQHF
CDR3nt: TGCGCCAGCAGCCAAGAGAGGGACAAGTATCAGCCCCAGCATTTT

j_gene: TRBJ1-5
d_gene: .
abundance: .
len: 14
v_gene: TRBV6-5
CDR3aa: CASRRQFGNQPQHF
CDR3nt: TGTGCCAGCAGAAGACAGTTTGGCAATCAGCCCCAGCATTTT

j_gene: TRBJ1-5
d_gene: .
abundance: once
len: 12
v_gene: TRBV28
CDR3aa: CAGAYSNQPQHF
CDR3nt: TGTGCGGGAGCCTATAGCAATCAGCCCCAGCATTTT

j_gene: TRBJ1-5
d_gene: TRBD1
abundance: .
len: 16
v_gene: TRBV7-7
CDR3aa: CASSPVTGDSNQPQHF
CDR3nt: TGTGCCAGCAGCCCCGTGACAGGGGATAGCAATCAGCCCCAGCATTTT

j_gene: TRBJ1-4
d_gene: TRBD1
abundance: few
len: 14
v_gene: TRBV7-8
CDR3aa: CASSWGQGNEKLFF
CDR3nt: TGTGCCAGCAGCTGGGGACAGGGGAATGAAAAACTGTTTTTT

j_gene: TRBJ2-3
d_gene: TRBD2
abundance: once
len: 15
v_gene: TRBV5-1
CDR3aa: CASSTREGSADTQYF
CDR3nt: TGCGCCAGCAGTACGCGGGAGGGGAGCGCAGATACGCAGTATTTT

j_gene: TRBJ1-1
d_gene: .
abundance: .
len: 13
v_gene: TRBV5-4
CDR3aa: CASRRQENTEAFF
CDR3nt: TGTGCCAGCAGAAGACAGGAGAACACTGAAGCTTTCTTT

j_gene: TRBJ1-1
d_gene: TRBD1
abundance: .
len: 16
v_gene: TRBV28
CDR3aa: CASSTPGQGGGTEAFF
CDR3nt: TGTGCCAGCAGCACCCCGGGACAGGGGGGCGGCACTGAAGCTTTCTTT

j_gene: TRBJ2-5
d_gene: .
abundance: .
len: 14
v_gene: TRBV7-3
CDR3aa: CASSLAGAGETQYF
CDR3nt: TGTGCCAGCAGCTTAGCAGGGGCCGGGGAGACCCAGTACTTC